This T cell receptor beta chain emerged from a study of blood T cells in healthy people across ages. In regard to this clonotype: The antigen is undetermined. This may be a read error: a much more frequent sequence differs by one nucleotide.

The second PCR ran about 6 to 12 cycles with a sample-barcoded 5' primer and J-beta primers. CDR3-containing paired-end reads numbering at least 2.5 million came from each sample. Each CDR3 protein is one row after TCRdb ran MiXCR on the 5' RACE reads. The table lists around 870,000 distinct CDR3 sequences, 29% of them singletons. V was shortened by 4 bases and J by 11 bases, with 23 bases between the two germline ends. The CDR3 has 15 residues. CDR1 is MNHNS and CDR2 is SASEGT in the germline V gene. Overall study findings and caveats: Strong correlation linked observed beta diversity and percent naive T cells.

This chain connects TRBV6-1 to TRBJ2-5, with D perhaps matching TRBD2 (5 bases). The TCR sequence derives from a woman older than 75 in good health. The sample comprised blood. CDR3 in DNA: TGTGCCAGCAGTGCCCCGGGGATCTCCTACAATGAGCAGTACTTC. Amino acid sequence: CASSAPGISYNEQYF.